Here is one T cell receptor beta chain with its context. The data derive from a study of blood T cell repertoires in COVID-19. Overall study: Acute and convalescent COVID-19 specimens originated in the United States, Italy and Spain.

The CDR3 is 15 amino acids. V lost 4 bases and J lost 6; bases outside the gene matches: 9. Germline lookup yields CDR1 SEHNR and CDR2 FQNEAQ (reference sequence). In the authors' methods: Using reference gene primer amplification, nucleated cell counts were estimated. TCRdb's copy holds only in-frame clones and misses some; the assay was immunoSEQ multiplex PCR. That table is the source of V, J and clone size, and D and trimming were worked out from the DNA. Of 210,000 or so clones listed, 83% were seen once; the top ten hold roughly 1.2%. During active infection, Seattle patients enrolled and were then monitored through disease.

Material for sequencing was peripheral blood. The gene calls are TRBV7-9 and TRBJ1-2, with 9 bases identical to TRBD1. The clonotype was recovered from a woman between 25 and 40 years old with COVID-19, enrolled during active disease. The CDR3, as DNA: TGTGCCAGCAGCTCTTCCGGGACAGGGAGGCATGGCTACACCTTC. Its translation is CASSSSGTGRHGYTF.